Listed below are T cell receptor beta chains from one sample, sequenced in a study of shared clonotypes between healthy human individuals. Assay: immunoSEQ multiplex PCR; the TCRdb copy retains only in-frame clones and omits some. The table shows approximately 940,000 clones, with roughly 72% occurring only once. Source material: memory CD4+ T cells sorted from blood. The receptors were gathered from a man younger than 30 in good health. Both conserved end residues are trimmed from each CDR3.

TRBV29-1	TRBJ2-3	SATEGGARTDTQY
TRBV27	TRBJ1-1	ASSPGVRSTEAF
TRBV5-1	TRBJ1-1	ASSLRENTEAF
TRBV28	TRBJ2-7	ASSSPGTAAYEQY
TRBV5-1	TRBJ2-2	ASSLVRLAGAETGELF
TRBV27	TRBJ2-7	ASSAAGQVEQY
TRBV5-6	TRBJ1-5	ASSSLGGGQPQH
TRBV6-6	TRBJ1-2	ASRKTGGYGYT
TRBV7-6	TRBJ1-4	ASSLASGLGRTNEKLF
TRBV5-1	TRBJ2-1	ASSSPDSSYNEQF
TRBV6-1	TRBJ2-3	ATQKQGADTQY
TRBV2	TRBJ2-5	ASNMGETQY
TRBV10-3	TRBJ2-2	AIRGPTGGPNTGELF
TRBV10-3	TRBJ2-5	AISGGLETQY
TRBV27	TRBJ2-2	ASSLSRTGGTGELF
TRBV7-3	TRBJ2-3	ASSPDGLPADTQY
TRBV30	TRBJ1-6	ACTQGQGASPLH
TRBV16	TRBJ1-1	ASSQFSGSGREAF
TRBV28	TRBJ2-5	ASSTPPLLAAQETQY
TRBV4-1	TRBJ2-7	ASSQPSTGNYEQY
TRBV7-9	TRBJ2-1	ASSPGRGLYNEQF
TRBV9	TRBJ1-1	ASSAEDRLNTEAF
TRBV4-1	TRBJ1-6	ASSLYRGREGNSPLH
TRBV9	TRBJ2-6	ASSPGTLSSGANVLT
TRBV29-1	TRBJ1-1	SVVGRSNTEAF
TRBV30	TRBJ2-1	ALASSGGVNEQF
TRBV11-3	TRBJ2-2	ASSFFSGTGSTGELF
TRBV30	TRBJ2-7	AWSVRPIGEQY
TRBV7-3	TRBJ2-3	ASSPSLISDTQY
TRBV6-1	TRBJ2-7	ASSELAGAGGYEQY
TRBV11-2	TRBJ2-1	ASSGPGLAGHEQF
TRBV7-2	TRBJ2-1	ASSLRAGGRLAGNNEQF
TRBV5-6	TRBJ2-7	ASSLGQGSDEQY
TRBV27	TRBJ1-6	ASSLTTGTGLRAPLH
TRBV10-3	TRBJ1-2	AIEGGYGYT
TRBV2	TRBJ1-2	ASSETDYGYT
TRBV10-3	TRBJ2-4	AITPENIQY
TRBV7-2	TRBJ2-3	ASSLRTDTQY
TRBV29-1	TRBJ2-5	SVGRSGQYQETQY
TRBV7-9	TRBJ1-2	ASSSPDRGVDGYT
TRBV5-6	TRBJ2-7	ASSSLPGEQY
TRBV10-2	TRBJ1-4	ASSESASWGEKLF
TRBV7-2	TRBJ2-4	ASSRGGQKRAIQY
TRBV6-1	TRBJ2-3	ASSEGRVGTQY
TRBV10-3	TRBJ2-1	AISEGDFSYNEQF
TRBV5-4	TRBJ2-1	ASSTGLAGGSLEQF
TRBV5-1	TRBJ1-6	ASSPGGRSYNSPLH
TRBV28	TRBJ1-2	ASSDRDSYGYT
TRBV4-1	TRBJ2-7	ASSQDEAAWSYEQY
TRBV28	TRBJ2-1	ASKGWGEWNEQF
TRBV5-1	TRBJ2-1	ASSFLDRYEQF
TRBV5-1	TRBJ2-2	ASSLGGLASNTGELF
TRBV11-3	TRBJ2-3	ASSLTGGPPTDTQY
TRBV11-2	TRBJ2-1	ASSLGLDRRLNEQF
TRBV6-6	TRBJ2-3	ASNRGTDTQY